Following are 2 T cell receptor beta chains from one sample sequenced in a study of T-cell reconstitution after alpha-beta-depleted transplantation in children listed by TCRdb under 2016. The method behind the library was PCR. The sequencer was an Illumina HiSeq 2500. TCR libraries were prepared with molecular barcoding, using unique molecular identifiers to normalize TCRbeta repertoire quantification. The public reads were quality trimmed at Q25 with fastp and then assembled into clones with MiXCR by TCRdb, keeping productive beta chains. Each CDR3 protein gets just one entry, which takes the most common genes and DNA from the rows behind it. The sample table shows about 610,000 distinct CDR3 sequences, and approximately 10% are seen once. The ten largest clones add up to approximately 4.1% of the sample. Sequences were derived from PBMCs from the stem cell graft donor, sampled from the stem cell graft. These receptors were taken from a human donor who donated a stem cell graft to a child with acute myeloid leukemia.

This clonotype was observed a few times. J is TRBJ2-2 and V is TRBV6-5; D unresolved. CDR1 and CDR2 from the germline V gene are MNHEY and SVGAGI. CDR3 length: 11 amino acids. The germline V and J ends were trimmed by 6 bases and 8 bases, with 7 bases remaining between them. The CDR3 is CASRHEGELFF. Here the CDR3 DNA reads TGTGCCAGCAGGCATGAGGGGGAGCTGTTTTTT.

This clonotype was recorded many times. The CDR3 DNA sequence: TGCAGCGCCCGGCGCCGATCTGCGGGGGGTGCAGATACGCAGTATTTT. Translating gives CSARRRSAGGADTQYF. This chain connects TRBV29-1 to TRBJ2-3; 8 bases match TRBD2. Germline trimming cut 7 bases from V and 4 bases from J; bases unmatched to any gene: 16. This CDR3 comprises 16 residues. Germline values: CDR1 SQVTM, CDR2 ANQGSEA.